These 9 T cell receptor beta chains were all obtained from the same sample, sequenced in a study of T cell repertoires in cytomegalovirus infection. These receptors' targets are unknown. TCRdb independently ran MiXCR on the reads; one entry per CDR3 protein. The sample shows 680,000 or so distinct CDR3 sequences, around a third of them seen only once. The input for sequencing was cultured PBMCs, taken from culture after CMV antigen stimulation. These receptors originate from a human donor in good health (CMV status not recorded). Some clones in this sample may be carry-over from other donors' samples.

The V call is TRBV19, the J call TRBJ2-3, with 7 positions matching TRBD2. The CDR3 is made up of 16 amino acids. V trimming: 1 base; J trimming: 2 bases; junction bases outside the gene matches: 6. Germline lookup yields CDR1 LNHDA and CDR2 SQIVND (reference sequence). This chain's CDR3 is CASSIGGLGVTDTQYF. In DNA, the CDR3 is TGTGCCAGTAGTATAGGAGGACTAGGGGTCACAGATACGCAGTATTTT.

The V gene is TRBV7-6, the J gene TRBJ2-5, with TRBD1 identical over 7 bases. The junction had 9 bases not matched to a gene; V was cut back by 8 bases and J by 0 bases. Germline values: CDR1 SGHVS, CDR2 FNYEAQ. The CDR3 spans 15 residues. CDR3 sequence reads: CASRKGARDQETQYF. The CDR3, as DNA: TGTGCCAGCCGAAAGGGGGCGCGGGACCAAGAGACCCAGTACTTC.

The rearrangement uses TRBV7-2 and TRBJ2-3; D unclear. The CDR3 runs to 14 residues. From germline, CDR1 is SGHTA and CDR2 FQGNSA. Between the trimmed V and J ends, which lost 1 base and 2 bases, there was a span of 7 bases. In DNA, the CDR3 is TGTGCCAGCAGCTTAGGTGAGGTCACAGATACGCAGTATTTT. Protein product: CASSLGEVTDTQYF.

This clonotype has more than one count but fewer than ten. The CDR3 DNA follows: TGTGCCAGCAGCAATCCCGGGACTAGCGGGAGGATCACCGGGGAGCTGTTTTTT. This translates into CASSNPGTSGRITGELFF. V and J are TRBV7-6 and TRBJ2-2, with TRBD2 identical over 15 bases. This CDR3 comprises 18 residues. Germline V gives CDR1 SGHVS, CDR2 FNYEAQ. J lost 4 bases, V lost 5 bases, and 8 bases had no gene match.

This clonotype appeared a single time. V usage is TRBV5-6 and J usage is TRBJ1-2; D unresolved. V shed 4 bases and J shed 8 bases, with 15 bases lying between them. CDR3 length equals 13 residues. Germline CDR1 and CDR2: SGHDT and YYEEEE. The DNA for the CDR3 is TGTGCCAGCAGCGTGGTAATGGGTAGGGGCTACACCTTC. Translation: CASSVVMGRGYTF.

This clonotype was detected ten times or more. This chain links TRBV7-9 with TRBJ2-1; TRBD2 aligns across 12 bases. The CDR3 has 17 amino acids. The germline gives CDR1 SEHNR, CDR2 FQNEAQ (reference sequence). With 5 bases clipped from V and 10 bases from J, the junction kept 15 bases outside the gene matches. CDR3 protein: CASSGTGTSGPGEEQFF. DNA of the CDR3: TGTGCCAGCAGCGGGACCGGGACTAGCGGGCCTGGAGAAGAGCAGTTCTTC.

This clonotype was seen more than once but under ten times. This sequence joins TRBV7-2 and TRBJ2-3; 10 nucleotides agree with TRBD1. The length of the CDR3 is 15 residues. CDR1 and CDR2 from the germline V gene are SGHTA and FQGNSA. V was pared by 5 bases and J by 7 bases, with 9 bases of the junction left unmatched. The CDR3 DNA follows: TGTGCCAGCAGCCTAAGTGGGACAGGGGAGTATACGCAGTATTTT. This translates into CASSLSGTGEYTQYF.

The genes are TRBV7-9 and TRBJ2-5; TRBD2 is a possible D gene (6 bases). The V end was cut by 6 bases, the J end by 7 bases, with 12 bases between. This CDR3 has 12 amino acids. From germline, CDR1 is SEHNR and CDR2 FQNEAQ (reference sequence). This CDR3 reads CASRDYAGTQYF. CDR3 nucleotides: TGTGCCAGCAGGGACTATGCAGGGACCCAGTACTTC.

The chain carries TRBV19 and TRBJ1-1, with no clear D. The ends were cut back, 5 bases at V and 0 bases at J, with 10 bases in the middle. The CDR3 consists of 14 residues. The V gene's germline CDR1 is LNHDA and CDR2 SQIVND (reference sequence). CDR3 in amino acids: CASSPRRMNTEAFF. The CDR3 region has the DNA TGTGCCAGTAGTCCTCGACGGATGAACACTGAAGCTTTCTTT.